A selection of T cell receptor beta chains follows, all from one sample in a study of CD4 T cells in relation to SARS-CoV-2 and coronaviruses. Only in-frame clones appear in the TCRdb table, and some are missing; sequencing was by immunoSEQ multiplex PCR. The repertoire has tens of thousands of clones, approximately 93% of them found once; the top ten carry approximately 0.25%. Source material: naive CD4+ T cells from PBMCs. The receptors shown here come from a human donor in good health. Each CDR3 is given with its conserved first and last residue. The order of the fields is CDR3 DNA, CDR3 protein, D gene, J gene, CDR3 length, V gene. A D gene is named only where the DNA matches it firmly.

cdr3_nt: TGCAGCGTTGATAGAGGGACAGGGGGCTACGAGCAGTACTTC
cdr3_aa: CSVDRGTGGYEQYF
d_call: TRBD1
j_call: TRBJ2-7
cdr3_length: 14
v_call: TRBV29-1

cdr3_nt: TGTGCCAGCTCACCCACCGGGGTTAATGAAAAACTGTTTTTT
cdr3_aa: CASSPTGVNEKLFF
d_call: .
j_call: TRBJ1-4
cdr3_length: 14
v_call: TRBV18

cdr3_nt: TGTGCCAGCAGCTGGCCAGGGCAAATCTATGGCTACACCTTC
cdr3_aa: CASSWPGQIYGYTF
d_call: .
j_call: TRBJ1-2
cdr3_length: 14
v_call: TRBV28

cdr3_nt: TGTGCCAGCAGTTTCGAGCGGGGGAGCTCCTACGAGCAGTACTTC
cdr3_aa: CASSFERGSSYEQYF
d_call: TRBD2
j_call: TRBJ2-7
cdr3_length: 15
v_call: TRBV6-5

cdr3_nt: TGTGCCAACAAGGGGGCGCGGAATGAGCAGTTCTTC
cdr3_aa: CANKGARNEQFF
d_call: TRBD1
j_call: TRBJ2-1
cdr3_length: 12
v_call: TRBV12-3/TRBV12-4

cdr3_nt: TGTGCCAGCAGCCTTACCATGGACACTGAAGCTTTCTTT
cdr3_aa: CASSLTMDTEAFF
d_call: .
j_call: TRBJ1-1
cdr3_length: 13
v_call: TRBV7-3

cdr3_nt: TGCGCCAGCAGCCAAGTTGCGGGTTATAGCAATCAGCCCCAGCATTTT
cdr3_aa: CASSQVAGYSNQPQHF
d_call: .
j_call: TRBJ1-5
cdr3_length: 16
v_call: TRBV4-1

cdr3_nt: TGTGCCACCAGCAGAGATAGAACTAGCGGGAGAGGCACGCAGTATTTT
cdr3_aa: CATSRDRTSGRGTQYF
d_call: TRBD2
j_call: TRBJ2-3
cdr3_length: 16
v_call: TRBV15

cdr3_nt: TGCGCCAGCAGCACCCTGGGACTAGCGGGGGGCTACAATGAGCAGTTCTTC
cdr3_aa: CASSTLGLAGGYNEQFF
d_call: TRBD2
j_call: TRBJ2-1
cdr3_length: 17
v_call: TRBV5-1

cdr3_nt: TGTGCCAGTAGTATCGGGACAGGGTCGCGCAATCAGCCCCAGCATTTT
cdr3_aa: CASSIGTGSRNQPQHF
d_call: TRBD1
j_call: TRBJ1-5
cdr3_length: 16
v_call: TRBV19

cdr3_nt: TGTGCCAGCAGCTTGGGCGGGGGGGCCACAGATACGCAGTATTTT
cdr3_aa: CASSLGGGATDTQYF
d_call: TRBD2
j_call: TRBJ2-3
cdr3_length: 15
v_call: TRBV5-4

cdr3_nt: TGTGCCAGCTCACCACGGGAAGTTCGGGGGAATGACTACACCTTC
cdr3_aa: CASSPREVRGNDYTF
d_call: .
j_call: TRBJ1-2
cdr3_length: 15
v_call: TRBV18

cdr3_nt: TGTGCCAGCAGCTTGACTAGCGGGAGCTCCTACGAGCAGTACTTC
cdr3_aa: CASSLTSGSSYEQYF
d_call: TRBD2
j_call: TRBJ2-7
cdr3_length: 15
v_call: TRBV5-8

cdr3_nt: TGTGCCGGACGGGACAGGGGGTGGGGGAACACTGAAGCTTTCTTT
cdr3_aa: CAGRDRGWGNTEAFF
d_call: TRBD1
j_call: TRBJ1-1
cdr3_length: 15
v_call: TRBV6-6

cdr3_nt: TGTGCCAGCAACCCAACCGGGACTAGCGTCTACGAGCAGTACTTC
cdr3_aa: CASNPTGTSVYEQYF
d_call: TRBD2
j_call: TRBJ2-7
cdr3_length: 15
v_call: TRBV28

cdr3_nt: TGTGCCAGTAGTATTCAACAGGACACTGAAGCTTTCTTT
cdr3_aa: CASSIQQDTEAFF
d_call: .
j_call: TRBJ1-1
cdr3_length: 13
v_call: TRBV19

cdr3_nt: TGTGCCAGCAGCTGGGACAGGGAGAATTCACCCCTCCACTTT
cdr3_aa: CASSWDRENSPLHF
d_call: TRBD1
j_call: TRBJ1-6
cdr3_length: 14
v_call: TRBV5-4

cdr3_nt: TGTGCCAGCAGCCTCGGGGGTCTCGTGTCCTACGAGCAGTACTTC
cdr3_aa: CASSLGGLVSYEQYF
d_call: .
j_call: TRBJ2-7
cdr3_length: 15
v_call: TRBV28

cdr3_nt: TGTGCCAGCAGTTCCCTAGGGGGTAGCTCCTACAATGAGCAGTTCTTC
cdr3_aa: CASSSLGGSSYNEQFF
d_call: .
j_call: TRBJ2-1
cdr3_length: 16
v_call: TRBV5-4

cdr3_nt: TGCGCCAGCAGCTACCTCTCCGGGACAGGTCTCACAGATACGCAGTATTTT
cdr3_aa: CASSYLSGTGLTDTQYF
d_call: TRBD1
j_call: TRBJ2-3
cdr3_length: 17
v_call: TRBV5-1

cdr3_nt: TGTGCCATCGGCAGGGACAGGGGACATGGCTACACCTTC
cdr3_aa: CAIGRDRGHGYTF
d_call: TRBD1
j_call: TRBJ1-2
cdr3_length: 13
v_call: TRBV10-3

cdr3_nt: TGTGCTAGTGGTTTGGACGGGATCGTCAATCAGCCCCAGCATTTT
cdr3_aa: CASGLDGIVNQPQHF
d_call: .
j_call: TRBJ1-5
cdr3_length: 15
v_call: TRBV12-5